The T cell receptor (beta chain) under discussion was sequenced for a study of CD8+ T cells in alopecia areata. Study overall: Treated patients were dosed with oral tofacitinib, taking 5 to 10 mg twice daily. Study-wide results and limits: Elevated clonality characterized lesional scalp relative to normal scalp, particularly in alopecia totalis/universalis. Normal skin contains resident alphabeta T cells, and these are also sequenced in scalp samples.

In the case of this clone: Its matching antigen is unknown.

Treatment here: oral pan-JAK inhibitor, 5-10 mg twice daily. PBMCs, the starting material, were the source of sorted CD4+ and CD8+ T cells. Reverse transcribed after extraction, RNA yielded cDNA as the sequencing template. Clones were sequenced by immunoSEQ multiplex PCR, and TCRdb holds only the in-frame ones, with some missing. The table includes some 220,000 clones, about 57% detected once. The sequence was obtained from a human donor with alopecia areata. The specimen was CD4+ T cells sorted from blood, collected at week 4, from a patient treated with tofacitinib.

CDR3 in amino acids: CASSRGAGGRNEQFF. In DNA form, the CDR3 reads TGTGCCAGCAGCCGAGGGGCGGGGGGAAGAAATGAGCAGTTCTTC. This chain joins TRBV11-2 and TRBJ2-1, with TRBD2 identical over 8 bases. CDR3 size: 15 residues. Germline V gene lookup returns CDR1 SGHAT and CDR2 FQNNGV. Trimming removed 5 bases from V and 7 bases from J; junction bases left unmatched: 10.